This T cell receptor (beta chain) originates from a study of response to subunit inactivated influenza vaccine. General study findings and limits: Every seasonal influenza vaccination brings in few new T cells, the authors suggested.

One entry per CDR3 protein results from TCRdb running MiXCR on the RT-PCR reads. The table shows 650,000 to 700,000 distinct CDR3 sequences, with 15% to 19% occurring only once. In the case of this clonotype: The antigen is unknown.

This TCR came from a man aged 50-59 years who received an inactivated influenza vaccine. Sequencing was performed on PBMCs from blood, taken 11 to 12 days after vaccination.

The CDR3 here is CASSPPVREGPNEQFF. In DNA, the CDR3 is TGTGCCAGCTCACCACCGGTGCGGGAGGGCCCAAATGAGCAGTTCTTC. The chain uses TRBV18 and TRBJ2-1; 9 bases fit TRBD2. J was trimmed by 7 bases and V by 0 bases; bases with no gene match: 7. CDR3 length: 16 amino acids. CDR1 and CDR2 (germline): KGHSH, LQKENI.